The rows below give T cell receptor beta chains drawn from one sample of a study of CD4 T cells in relation to SARS-CoV-2 and coronaviruses. The table came from immunoSEQ multiplex PCR; TCRdb's copy has only in-frame clones and leaves some out. Among roughly 30,000 clones listed, 65% to 80% were seen once. Antigens of these TCRs are unknown. The sequencing input was memory CD4+ T cells from PBMCs, cultured in vitro. The receptors originated from an adult with COVID-19. CDR3s include the opening cysteine and the closing phenylalanine or tryptophan. Each record gives: J gene, V gene, D gene, clone size, CDR3 protein, CDR3 DNA. A D gene is named only where the DNA matches it firmly. Not every row has a clone size; where given, it reads once, few, many or a size class.

>TRBJ2-5|TRBV7-2|TRBD2|once
CASSPQIAGQETQYF
TGTGCCAGCAGCCCCCAGATAGCGGGACAAGAGACCCAGTACTTC
>TRBJ2-3|TRBV18|.|.
CASSPGPSTDTQYF
TGTGCCAGCTCACCGGGACCCAGCACAGATACGCAGTATTTT
>TRBJ2-7|TRBV12-3/TRBV12-4|.|.
CASSFSRADEQYF
TGTGCCAGCAGTTTTTCCAGGGCCGACGAGCAGTACTTC
>TRBJ2-7|TRBV5-1|.|.
CASSSGTTPNEQYF
TGCGCCAGCAGTTCCGGGACAACCCCCAACGAGCAGTACTTC
>TRBJ2-3|TRBV2|TRBD2|.
CASSAGLDTDTQYF
TGTGCCAGCAGTGCAGGACTAGACACAGATACGCAGTATTTT
>TRBJ2-7|TRBV5-1|.|.
CASSSRPSSYEQYF
TGCGCCAGCAGCTCGCGTCCAAGCTCCTACGAGCAGTACTTC
>TRBJ2-5|TRBV29-1|.|.
CSVEGGAETQYF
TGCAGCGTTGAAGGGGGAGCTGAGACCCAGTACTTC
>TRBJ1-1|TRBV11-2|TRBD1|.
CASRPLGQGAEAFF
TGTGCCAGCAGACCGCTGGGACAGGGGGCTGAAGCTTTCTTT
>TRBJ2-7|TRBV7-2|.|.
CASSWDSRGSYEQYF
TGTGCCAGCAGCTGGGACTCCAGGGGCTCCTACGAGCAGTACTTC
>TRBJ2-5|TRBV2|.|few
CASSERTGQETQYF
TGTGCCAGCAGTGAACGAACAGGCCAAGAGACCCAGTACTTC
>TRBJ2-4|TRBV2|.|.
CASTLDQNIQYF
TGTGCCAGCACCCTGGATCAAAACATTCAGTACTTC
>TRBJ2-3|TRBV5-8|.|.
CASSLYRGSTDTQYF
TGTGCCAGCAGCTTGTACCGAGGGAGCACAGATACGCAGTATTTT
>TRBJ1-1|TRBV15|.|.
CATSRDRKGVSTEAFF
TGTGCCACCAGCAGAGATCGAAAAGGGGTTAGCACTGAAGCTTTCTTT
>TRBJ2-1|TRBV5-1|.|once
CASRPGSSNEQFF
TGCGCCAGCAGGCCGGGATCTAGCAATGAGCAGTTCTTC
>TRBJ2-1|TRBV6-1|.|.
CASSEVSTTGNEQFF
TGTGCCAGCAGTGAAGTCTCGACTACCGGCAATGAGCAGTTCTTC
>TRBJ2-1|TRBV30|.|.
CAWSVQGSSSEQFF
TGTGCCTGGAGTGTACAGGGTAGTTCCAGCGAGCAGTTCTTC
>TRBJ1-1|TRBV6-5|.|.
CASSYTGSTEAFF
TGTGCCAGCAGTTACACGGGGAGCACTGAAGCTTTCTTT
>TRBJ2-3|TRBV28|TRBD2|.
CASSLTSGSTYADTQYF
TGTGCCAGCAGTTTGACTAGCGGGAGTACTTACGCAGATACGCAGTATTTT
>TRBJ2-1|TRBV11-2|.|.
CASSPQTGRNEQFF
TGTGCCAGCAGCCCACAGACAGGAAGGAATGAGCAGTTCTTC
>TRBJ1-2|TRBV28|.|.
CASSPEGQGLNYGYTF
TGTGCCAGCAGTCCCGAGGGGCAGGGGCTTAACTATGGCTACACCTTC
>TRBJ1-1|TRBV30|.|.
CAWSVWGTEAFF
TGTGCCTGGAGTGTATGGGGCACTGAAGCTTTCTTT
>TRBJ1-1|TRBV15|.|.
CATSRVTWNTEAFF
TGTGCCACCAGCAGAGTTACATGGAACACTGAAGCTTTCTTT
>TRBJ1-2|TRBV28|.|.
CAIPISYGAGGYTF
TGTGCCATCCCAATCTCTTACGGGGCGGGTGGCTACACCTTC
>TRBJ1-5|TRBV12-3/TRBV12-4|TRBD1|.
CASRQTGRGPQHF
TGTGCCAGCAGGCAGACAGGGCGAGGGCCCCAGCATTTT
>TRBJ2-5|TRBV19|.|.
CASSLVSQETQYF
TGTGCCAGTAGTCTTGTCAGCCAAGAGACCCAGTACTTC
>TRBJ1-1|TRBV6-6|.|few
CASSIRGIGTEAFF
TGTGCCAGCAGCATACGGGGGATTGGCACTGAAGCTTTCTTT
>TRBJ1-5|TRBV27|.|.
CASSRPGLNQPQHF
TGTGCCAGCAGTAGGCCCGGACTGAATCAGCCCCAGCATTTT
>TRBJ2-1|TRBV18|TRBD1|.
CASSQTQGARYNEQFF
TGTGCCAGCTCACAGACACAGGGGGCAAGGTACAATGAGCAGTTCTTC
>TRBJ1-2|TRBV30|.|.
CAWSGKGYGYTF
TGTGCCTGGAGTGGTAAAGGCTATGGCTACACCTTC
>TRBJ2-3|TRBV7-9|.|.
CASSFNTDTQYF
TGTGCCAGCAGCTTCAACACAGATACGCAGTATTTT
>TRBJ2-7|TRBV28|TRBD1|.
CASRETGGRYEQYF
TGTGCCAGCAGGGAGACAGGGGGCAGGTACGAGCAGTACTTC
>TRBJ2-7|TRBV2|.|.
CASKELQGGNEQYF
TGTGCCAGCAAGGAATTACAGGGAGGCAACGAGCAGTACTTC
>TRBJ2-5|TRBV6-2/TRBV6-3|.|.
CASSYTGVQETQYF
TGTGCCAGCAGTTACACAGGAGTACAAGAGACCCAGTACTTC
>TRBJ2-7|TRBV19|TRBD1|.
CASSRQGSTYEQYF
TGTGCCAGTAGTAGACAGGGCTCTACCTACGAGCAGTACTTC
>TRBJ2-1|TRBV15|.|.
CATSRDWRDSYNEQFF
TGTGCCACCAGCAGAGATTGGCGGGACTCCTACAATGAGCAGTTCTTC
>TRBJ2-1|TRBV5-1|.|few
CASSLGRRAPSFVQFF
TGCGCCAGCAGCTTGGGAAGACGGGCTCCTTCGTTCGTGCAGTTCTTC
>TRBJ1-4|TRBV6-2/TRBV6-3|.|.
CASSYPSSEKLFF
TGTGCCAGCAGTTACCCCTCGTCTGAAAAACTGTTTTTT
>TRBJ1-3|TRBV19|.|.
CASSTRDGTSGNTIYF
TGTGCCAGTAGTACCCGGGACGGAACCTCTGGAAACACCATATATTTT
>TRBJ2-2|TRBV5-1|TRBD1|.
CASSPGTGEGGELFF
TGCGCCAGCAGCCCTGGGACAGGGGAAGGCGGGGAGCTGTTTTTT
>TRBJ2-1|TRBV19|TRBD2|.
CASREGGSSYNEQFF
TGTGCCAGTAGAGAAGGCGGGAGCTCCTACAATGAGCAGTTCTTC
>TRBJ2-7|TRBV28|TRBD2|.
CASSSPGLAGYEQYF
TGTGCCAGCAGTTCTCCGGGACTAGCAGGGTACGAGCAGTACTTC
>TRBJ1-2|TRBV7-3|.|.
CASSFSDAWDGYTF
TGTGCCAGCAGCTTCTCGGATGCTTGGGATGGCTACACCTTC
>TRBJ1-5|TRBV5-1|.|few
CASSFFPNQPQHF
TGCGCCAGCAGCTTTTTTCCTAATCAGCCCCAGCATTTT
>TRBJ2-3|TRBV20-1|TRBD2|.
CSASWLAGGPRFSSTDTQYF
TGCAGTGCTAGTTGGCTAGCGGGAGGCCCCCGTTTTTCCAGCACAGATACGCAGTATTTT
>TRBJ2-5|TRBV2|.|.
CASRDQETQYF
TGTGCCAGCAGAGATCAAGAGACCCAGTACTTC
>TRBJ1-2|TRBV15|.|.
CATSRDAGYGYTF
TGTGCCACCAGCAGAGACGCAGGCTATGGCTACACCTTC